This TCR beta chain was recovered during a study of blood T cell repertoires in COVID-19. The method was immunoSEQ multiplex PCR; TCRdb's version includes in-frame clones alone and lacks a portion of them. The sample records 270,000 or so clones, 75% to 90% being singletons. Trimming left V 8 bases short and J 2 bases short, with 13 bases between. CDR1 is LNHNV and CDR2 is YYDKDF in the germline V gene (reference sequence). The CDR3 covers 14 residues. This chain uses TRBV15 with TRBJ2-1; D might be TRBD1 (6 bases). This receptor was obtained from a middle-aged man with acute or convalescent COVID-19. The sequenced sample consisted of peripheral blood. The DNA for the CDR3 is TGTGCCACCTACAACGGGGACACCTACAATGAGCAGTTCTTC. This encodes CATYNGDTYNEQFF.